This T cell receptor (beta chain) was retrieved from a study of blood T cells in healthy people across ages. Trimming removed 0 bases from V and 6 bases from J; junction bases left unmatched: 11. This CDR3 is 17 amino acids long. Germline values: CDR1 SQVTM, CDR2 ANQGSEA. With a J-beta primer mix and a sample-barcoded 5' primer, a second PCR ran roughly 6 to 11 cycles. One entry per CDR3 protein, called by TCRdb with MiXCR from the 5' RACE reads. This table has hundreds of thousands of distinct CDR3 sequences, under 65% appearing once. Overall study results and limits: Bulk PBMC profiling left naive and antigen-experienced comparisons inconclusive.

This clonotype came up many times. Its antigen is currently unknown. The sequence derives from a woman of 80 years or more in good health. The genes are TRBV29-1 and TRBJ2-1, with 10 nucleotides matching TRBD2. Sequencing input: blood. CDR3 nucleotides: TGCAGCGTTGAAGACGATGGGAGCGGGAGGGCCCTCAATGAGCAGTTCTTC. This sequence encodes CSVEDDGSGRALNEQFF.